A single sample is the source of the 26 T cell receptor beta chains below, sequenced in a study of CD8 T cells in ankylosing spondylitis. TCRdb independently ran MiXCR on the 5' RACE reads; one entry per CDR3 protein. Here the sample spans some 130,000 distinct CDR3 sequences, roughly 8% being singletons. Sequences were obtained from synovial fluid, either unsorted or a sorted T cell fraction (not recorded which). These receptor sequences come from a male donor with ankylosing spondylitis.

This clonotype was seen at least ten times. The CDR3 DNA follows: TGTGCCATCGAGTCTAGCGGGAGTGAAGGCGGGGAGCTGTTTTTT. Protein sequence: CAIESSGSEGGELFF. This chain joins TRBV10-3 and TRBJ2-2; the match to TRBD2 covers 10 bases. CDR1 and CDR2 (germline): ENHRY, SYGVKD. The V and J ends lost 8 bases and 7 bases, in that order; junction bases with no gene match: 10. The CDR3 is 15 amino acids.

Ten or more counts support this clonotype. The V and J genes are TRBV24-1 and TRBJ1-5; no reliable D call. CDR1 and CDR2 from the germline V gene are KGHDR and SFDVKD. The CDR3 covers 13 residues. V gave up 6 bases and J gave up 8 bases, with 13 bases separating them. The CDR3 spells CATSREPFEPQHF. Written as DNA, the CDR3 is TGTGCCACCAGTCGGGAACCCTTCGAGCCCCAGCATTTT.

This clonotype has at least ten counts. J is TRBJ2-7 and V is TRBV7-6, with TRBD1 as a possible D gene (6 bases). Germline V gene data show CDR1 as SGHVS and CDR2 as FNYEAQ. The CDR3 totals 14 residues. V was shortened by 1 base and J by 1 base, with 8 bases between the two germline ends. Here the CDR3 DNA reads TGTGCCAGCAGCTTAGACACAGGGTCCTACGAGCAGTACTTC. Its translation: CASSLDTGSYEQYF.

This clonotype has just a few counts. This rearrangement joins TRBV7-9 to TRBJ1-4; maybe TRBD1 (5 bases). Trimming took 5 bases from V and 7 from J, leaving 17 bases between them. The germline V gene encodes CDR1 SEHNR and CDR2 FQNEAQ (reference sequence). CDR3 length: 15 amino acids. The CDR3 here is CASSPQGGVGEKLFF. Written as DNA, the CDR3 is TGTGCCAGCAGCCCCCAGGGAGGGGTTGGTGAAAAACTGTTTTTT. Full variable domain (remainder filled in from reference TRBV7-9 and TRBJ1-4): DTGVSQNPRHKITKRGQNVTFRCDPISEHNRLYWYRQTLGQGPEFLTYFQNEAQLEKSRLLSDRFSAERPKGSFSTLEIQRTEQGDSAMYLCASSPQGGVGEKLFFGSGTQLSVL.

The CDR3 nucleotides read TGTGCCAGCAGTTTATCGCTAACTAGCGGGAAGATGAATGAGCAGTTCTTC. Translating gives CASSLSLTSGKMNEQFF. The rearrangement links TRBV28 to TRBJ2-1, with TRBD2 matching over 10 bases. The V segment lost 1 base and the J segment 7 bases; nucleotides outside the gene matches: 10. Germline V gene lookup returns CDR1 MDHEN and CDR2 SYDVKM. The CDR3 contains 17 residues. Complete variable domain (other parts from reference TRBV28 and TRBJ2-1): DVKVTQSSRYLVKRTGEKVFLECVQDMDHENMFWYRQDPGLGLRLIYFSYDVKMKEKGDIPEGYSVSREKKERFSLILESASTNQTSMYLCASSLSLTSGKMNEQFFGPGTRLTVL.

CDR3 in amino acids: CASRFGGVEETQYF. DNA for the CDR3: TGCGCCAGCAGATTCGGGGGGGTTGAAGAGACCCAGTACTTC. This chain connects TRBV5-1 to TRBJ2-5, with 8 bases matching TRBD2. Per germline, CDR1 SGHRS and CDR2 YFSETQ. Unmatched junction bases numbered 6, after V lost 5 bases and J lost 3 bases. The CDR3 runs to 14 residues.

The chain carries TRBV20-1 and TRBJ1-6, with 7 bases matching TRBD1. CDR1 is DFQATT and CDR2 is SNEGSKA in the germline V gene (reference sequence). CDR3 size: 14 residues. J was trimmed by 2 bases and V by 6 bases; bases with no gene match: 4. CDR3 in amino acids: CSATTGTYNSPLHF. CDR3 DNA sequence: TGCAGTGCAACGACAGGGACCTATAATTCACCCCTCCACTTT.

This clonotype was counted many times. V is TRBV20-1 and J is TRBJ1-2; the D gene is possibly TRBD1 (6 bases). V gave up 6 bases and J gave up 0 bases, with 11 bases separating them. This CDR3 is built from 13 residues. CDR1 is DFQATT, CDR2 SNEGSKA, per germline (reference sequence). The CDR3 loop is CSAARTANYGYTF. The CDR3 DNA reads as TGCAGTGCCGCTAGGACAGCTAACTATGGCTACACCTTC.

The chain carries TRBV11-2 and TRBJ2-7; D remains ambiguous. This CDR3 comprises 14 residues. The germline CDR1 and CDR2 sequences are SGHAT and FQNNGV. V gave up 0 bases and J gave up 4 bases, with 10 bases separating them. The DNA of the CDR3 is TGTGCCAGCAGCTTAGATCTCCGGCGGTACGAGCAGTACTTC. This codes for CASSLDLRRYEQYF. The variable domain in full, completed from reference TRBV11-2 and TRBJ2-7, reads EAGVAQSPRYKIIEKRQSVAFWCNPISGHATLYWYQQILGQGPKLLIQFQNNGVVDDSQLPKDRFSAERLKGVDSTLKIQPAKLEDSAVYLCASSLDLRRYEQYFGPGTRLTVT.

CDR3 sequence (DNA): TGCAGTGCCCCGGACAGGGGTCAGCCCCAGCATTTT. Its translation: CSAPDRGQPQHF. J is TRBJ1-5 and V is TRBV20-1; 9 bases line up with TRBD1. The V gene end was trimmed by 6 bases and the J gene end by 6 bases; junction bases not matched to a gene: 3. This CDR3 is 12 amino acids long. Germline loops: CDR1 DFQATT, CDR2 SNEGSKA (reference sequence).

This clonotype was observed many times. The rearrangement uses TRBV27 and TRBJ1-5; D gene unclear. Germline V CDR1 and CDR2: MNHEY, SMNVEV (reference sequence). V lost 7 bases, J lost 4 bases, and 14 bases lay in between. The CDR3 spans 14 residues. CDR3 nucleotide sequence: TGTGCCAGCAATAAGCACGGAAGTAATCAGCCCCAGCATTTT. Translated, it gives CASNKHGSNQPQHF.

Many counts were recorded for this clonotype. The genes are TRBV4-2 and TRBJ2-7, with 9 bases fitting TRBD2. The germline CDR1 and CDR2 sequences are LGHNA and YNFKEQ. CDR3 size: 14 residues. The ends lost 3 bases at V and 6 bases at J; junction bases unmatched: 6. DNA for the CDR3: TGTGCCAGCAGCCAGGCTAGCGGGAAAGTCGAGCAGTACTTC. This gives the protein CASSQASGKVEQYF.

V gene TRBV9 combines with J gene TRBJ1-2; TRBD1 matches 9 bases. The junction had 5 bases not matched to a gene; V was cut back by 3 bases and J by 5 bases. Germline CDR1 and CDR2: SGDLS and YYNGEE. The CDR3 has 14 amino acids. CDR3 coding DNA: TGTGCCAGCAGCGGTACAGGGGGCCTATATGGCTACACCTTC. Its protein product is CASSGTGGLYGYTF.

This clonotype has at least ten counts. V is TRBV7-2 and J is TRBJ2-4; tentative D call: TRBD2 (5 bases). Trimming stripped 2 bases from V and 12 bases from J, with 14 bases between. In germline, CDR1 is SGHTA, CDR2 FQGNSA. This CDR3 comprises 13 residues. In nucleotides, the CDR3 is TGTGCCAGCAGCTTAATTGAGGAGGCGGCTCAGTACTTC. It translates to CASSLIEEAAQYF.

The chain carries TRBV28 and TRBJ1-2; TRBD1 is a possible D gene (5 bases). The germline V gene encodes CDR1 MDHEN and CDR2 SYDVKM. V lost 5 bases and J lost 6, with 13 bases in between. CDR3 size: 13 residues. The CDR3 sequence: CASSPGTSDGYTF. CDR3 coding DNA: TGTGCCAGCAGTCCAGGGACCAGCGATGGCTACACCTTC.

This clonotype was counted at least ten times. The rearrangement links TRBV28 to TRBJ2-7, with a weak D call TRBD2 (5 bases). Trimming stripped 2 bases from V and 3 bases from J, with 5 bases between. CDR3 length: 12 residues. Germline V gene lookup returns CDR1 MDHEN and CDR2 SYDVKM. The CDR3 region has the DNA TGTGCCAGCAGTTTACGGGGCTACGAGCAGTACTTC. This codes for CASSLRGYEQYF.

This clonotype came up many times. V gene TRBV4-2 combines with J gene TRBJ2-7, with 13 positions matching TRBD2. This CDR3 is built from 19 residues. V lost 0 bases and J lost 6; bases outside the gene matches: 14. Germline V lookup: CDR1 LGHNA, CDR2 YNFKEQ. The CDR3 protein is CASSQDETSGRALQPEQYF. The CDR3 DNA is TGTGCCAGCAGCCAAGATGAAACTAGCGGGAGGGCCTTACAACCCGAGCAGTACTTC.

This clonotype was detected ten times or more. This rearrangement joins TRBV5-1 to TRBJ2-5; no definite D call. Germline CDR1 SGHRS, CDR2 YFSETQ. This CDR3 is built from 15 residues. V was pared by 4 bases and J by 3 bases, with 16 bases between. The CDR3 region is CASSVVGSPEETQYF. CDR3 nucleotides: TGCGCCAGCAGCGTGGTGGGATCACCCGAAGAGACCCAGTACTTC.

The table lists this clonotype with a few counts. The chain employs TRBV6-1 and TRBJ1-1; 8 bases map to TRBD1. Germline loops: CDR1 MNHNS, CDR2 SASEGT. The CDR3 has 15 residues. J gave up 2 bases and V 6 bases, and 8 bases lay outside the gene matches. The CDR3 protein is CASRTGVGGNTEAFF. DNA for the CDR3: TGTGCCAGCAGGACAGGGGTCGGGGGAAACACTGAAGCTTTCTTT.

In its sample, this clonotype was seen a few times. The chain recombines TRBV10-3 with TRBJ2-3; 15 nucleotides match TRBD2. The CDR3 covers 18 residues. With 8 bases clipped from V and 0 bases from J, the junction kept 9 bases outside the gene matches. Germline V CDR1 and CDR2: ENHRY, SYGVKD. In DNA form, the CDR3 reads TGTGCCATCGGCGGACTAGCGGGGGGGCACGCTAGCACAGATACGCAGTATTTT. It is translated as CAIGGLAGGHASTDTQYF.

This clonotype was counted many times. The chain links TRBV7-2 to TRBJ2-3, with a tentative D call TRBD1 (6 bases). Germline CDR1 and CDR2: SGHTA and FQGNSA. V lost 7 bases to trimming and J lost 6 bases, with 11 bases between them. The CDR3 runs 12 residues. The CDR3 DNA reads TGTGCCAGCAAGTACAGGGAGGATACGCAGTATTTT. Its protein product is CASKYREDTQYF.

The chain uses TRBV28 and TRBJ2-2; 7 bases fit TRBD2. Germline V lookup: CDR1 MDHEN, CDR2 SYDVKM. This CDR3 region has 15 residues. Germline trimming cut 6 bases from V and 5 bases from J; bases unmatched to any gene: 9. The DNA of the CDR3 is TGTGCCAGCAGCCAGCGGGGTACGGGGACCGGGGAGCTGTTTTTT. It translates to CASSQRGTGTGELFF.

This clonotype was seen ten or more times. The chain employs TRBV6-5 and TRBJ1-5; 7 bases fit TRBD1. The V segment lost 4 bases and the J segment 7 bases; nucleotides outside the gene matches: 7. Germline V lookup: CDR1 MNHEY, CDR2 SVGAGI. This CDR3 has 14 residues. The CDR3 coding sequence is TGTGCCAGCAGTTCCCACAGGGGAAGCCAGCCCCAGCATTTT. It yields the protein CASSSHRGSQPQHF.

The CDR3 DNA follows: TGTGCCAGCAGCCCAGGGTCGGAGACCCAGTACTTC. Translation: CASSPGSETQYF. The chain joins TRBV6-6 to TRBJ2-5, with D tentatively TRBD1 (5 bases). There are 12 residues in the CDR3. V lost 6 bases and J lost 5, with 10 bases in between. CDR1 is MNHNY and CDR2 is SVGAGI in the germline V gene (reference sequence).

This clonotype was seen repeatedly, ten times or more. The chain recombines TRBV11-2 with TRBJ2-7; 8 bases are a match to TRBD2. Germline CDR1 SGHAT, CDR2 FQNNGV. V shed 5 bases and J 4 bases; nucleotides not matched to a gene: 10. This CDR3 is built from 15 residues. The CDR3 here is CASSRAPGGRYEQYF. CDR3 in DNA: TGTGCCAGCAGCCGTGCCCCTGGCGGGAGGTACGAGCAGTACTTC.

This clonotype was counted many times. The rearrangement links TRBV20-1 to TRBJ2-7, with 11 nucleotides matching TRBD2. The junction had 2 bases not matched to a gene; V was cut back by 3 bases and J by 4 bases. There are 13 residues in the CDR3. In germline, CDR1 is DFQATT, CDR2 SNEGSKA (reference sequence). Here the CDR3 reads CSARTSGIYEQYF. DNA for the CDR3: TGCAGTGCTAGGACTAGCGGGATTTACGAGCAGTACTTC.